Below are 3 T cell receptor beta chains sequenced from a single sample in a study of metastatic and nonmetastatic thyroid tumors. Thyroid surgery was performed in patients who had received no treatment beforehand. TCRdb reprocessed the PCR reads using MiXCR. The table lists about 45,000 clones, roughly 4% of them singletons, with about 9.8% in the top ten. Sequencing was performed on blood. The source of these receptors is a female donor with papillary thyroid cancer or a benign thyroid nodule (not recorded which). Some clones in this sample may be carry-over from other donors' samples.

This clone came up many times. The V and J genes are TRBV2 and TRBJ2-3; TRBD2 agrees at 9 bases. Trimming at V came to 6 bases and at J to 4 bases, leaving 5 bases not matched to a gene. Germline V gene sequence: CDR1 SNHLY, CDR2 FYNNEI. The length of the CDR3 is 14 residues. The CDR3 DNA sequence: TGTGCCAGCAGGGGAGCGGGAGGACCAGATACGCAGTATTTT. Protein: CASRGAGGPDTQYF.

The chain links TRBV15 to TRBJ2-5, with 7 bases lining up with TRBD2. CDR1 LNHNV and CDR2 YYDKDF come from the germline V gene (reference sequence). V shed 2 bases, J shed 1 base, and the junction held 4 bases outside the gene matches. The CDR3 covers 15 residues. Here the CDR3 reads CATSRPAGPQETQYF. CDR3 sequence (DNA): TGTGCCACCAGCAGACCAGCGGGACCCCAAGAGACCCAGTACTTC.

This clone was seen ten or more times. The chain joins TRBV6-4 to TRBJ1-2; 7 bases map to TRBD1. Germline lookup yields CDR1 MRHNA and CDR2 SNTAGT. V dropped 5 bases and J dropped 8; count of bases not matched to a gene: 8. This CDR3 is 13 amino acids long. CDR3 loop: CASSPGGLGGYTF. CDR3 in DNA: TGTGCCAGCAGTCCAGGGGGACTCGGGGGCTACACCTTC.